The T cell receptor beta chain described here comes from a study of blood T cells in healthy people across ages. Broader study findings: Higher diversity, along with more naive CD4+ cells, distinguished long-lived donors from aged donors. The percentage of naive T cells correlated strongly with TCR beta diversity.

With respect to this clonotype: What it recognizes is unknown.

The junction had 13 bases not matched to a gene; V was cut back by 10 bases and J by 3 bases. The CDR3 is 16 amino acids. The germline V gene has CDR1 MGHRA and CDR2 YSYEKL. Isolation recovered at least 6.5 million PBMCs from every sample. Using a J-beta primer mix together with a sample-barcoded 5' primer, a second PCR was run for about 7 to 12 cycles. Per sample, CDR3-containing paired-end reads numbered at least 2.5 million. TCRdb analysed the 5' RACE reads with MiXCR anew, one entry per CDR3 protein. This sample has roughly 1.5 million distinct CDR3 sequences, with under 55% found just once. The TCR originated in a woman younger than 35 in good health. The sequenced sample consisted of blood. This sequence joins TRBV4-1 and TRBJ1-4, with 8 bases lining up with TRBD1. The CDR3 region has the DNA TGCGCCACCAGGCGACAGGGGAGAGGGGCTAATGAAAAACTGTTTTTT. Its translation is CATRRQGRGANEKLFF.